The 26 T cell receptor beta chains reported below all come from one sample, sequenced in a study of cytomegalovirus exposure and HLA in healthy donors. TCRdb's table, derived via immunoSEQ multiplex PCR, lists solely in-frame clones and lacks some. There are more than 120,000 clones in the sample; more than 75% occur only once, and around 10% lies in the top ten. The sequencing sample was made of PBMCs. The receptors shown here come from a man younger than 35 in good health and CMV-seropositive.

The CDR3 sequence: CASSEAGGWYEQYF. DNA of the CDR3: TGCGCCAGCAGTGAGGCAGGGGGATGGTACGAGCAGTACTTC. The V and J genes are TRBV10-2 and TRBJ2-7; TRBD1 aligns across 7 bases. Germline V lookup: CDR1 WSHSY, CDR2 SAAADI. The CDR3 contains 14 residues. V trimming: 2 bases; J trimming: 4 bases; junction bases outside the gene matches: 5.

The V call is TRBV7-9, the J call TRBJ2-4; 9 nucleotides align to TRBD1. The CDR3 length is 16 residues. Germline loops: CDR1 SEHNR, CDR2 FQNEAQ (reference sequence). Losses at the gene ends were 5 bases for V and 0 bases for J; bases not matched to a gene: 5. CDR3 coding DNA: TGTGCCAGCAGCGCCCGGGACAGGGAAGCCAAAAACATTCAGTACTTC. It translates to CASSARDREAKNIQYF.

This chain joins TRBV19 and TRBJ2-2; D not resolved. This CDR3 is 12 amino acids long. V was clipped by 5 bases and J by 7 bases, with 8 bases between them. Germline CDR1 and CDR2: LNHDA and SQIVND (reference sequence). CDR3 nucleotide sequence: TGTGCCAGTAGTTTTCTCTACGGGGAGCTGTTTTTT. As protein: CASSFLYGELFF.

The CDR3 sequence: CASSLRAGGYNEQFF. CDR3 nucleotides: TGTGCCAGCAGTTTACGAGCGGGAGGCTACAATGAGCAGTTCTTC. The rearrangement joins TRBV27 to TRBJ2-1; 9 nucleotides match TRBD2. Germline V gene lookup returns CDR1 MNHEY and CDR2 SMNVEV (reference sequence). V shed 2 bases and J 3 bases; nucleotides not matched to a gene: 2. The CDR3 has 15 residues.

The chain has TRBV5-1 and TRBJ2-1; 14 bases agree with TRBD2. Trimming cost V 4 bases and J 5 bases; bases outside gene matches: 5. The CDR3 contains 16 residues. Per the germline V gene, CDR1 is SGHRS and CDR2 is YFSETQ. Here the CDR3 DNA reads TGCGCCAGCAGCAGGGGACTAGCGGGGGCAGACAATGAGCAGTTCTTC. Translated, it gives CASSRGLAGADNEQFF.

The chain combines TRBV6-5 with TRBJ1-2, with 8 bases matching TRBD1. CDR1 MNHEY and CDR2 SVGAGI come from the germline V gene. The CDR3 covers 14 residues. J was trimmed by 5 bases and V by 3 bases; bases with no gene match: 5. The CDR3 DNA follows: TGTGCCAGCAGTTATCAGGGGGCGGATTATGGCTACACCTTC. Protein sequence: CASSYQGADYGYTF.

The CDR3: CASSQDKTTSGASEQYF. The CDR3, as DNA: TGCGCCAGCAGCCAAGATAAGACGACTAGCGGTGCAAGCGAGCAGTACTTC. The chain links TRBV4-1 to TRBJ2-7, with 9 bases identical to TRBD2. V lost 0 bases to trimming and J lost 6 bases; unmatched junction nucleotides: 12. The CDR3 runs to 17 residues. In germline, CDR1 is MGHRA, CDR2 YSYEKL.

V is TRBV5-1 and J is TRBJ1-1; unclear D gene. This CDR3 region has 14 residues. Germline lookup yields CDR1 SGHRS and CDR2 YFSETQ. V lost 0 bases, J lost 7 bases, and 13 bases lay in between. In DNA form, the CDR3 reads TGCGCCAGCAGCTTGGGGCCCACTAGGGATGAAGCTTTCTTT. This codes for CASSLGPTRDEAFF.

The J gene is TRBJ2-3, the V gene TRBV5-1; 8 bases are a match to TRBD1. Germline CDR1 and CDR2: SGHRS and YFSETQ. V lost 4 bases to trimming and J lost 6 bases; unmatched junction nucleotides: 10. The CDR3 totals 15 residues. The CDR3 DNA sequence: TGCGCCAGCAGCCCGGGACAGGTTGGGGTGGATACGCAGTATTTT. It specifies CASSPGQVGVDTQYF.

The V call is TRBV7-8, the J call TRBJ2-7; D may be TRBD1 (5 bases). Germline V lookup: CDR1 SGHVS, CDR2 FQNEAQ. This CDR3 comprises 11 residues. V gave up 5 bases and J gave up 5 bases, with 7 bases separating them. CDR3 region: CASSGRDEQYF. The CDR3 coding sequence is TGTGCCAGCAGCGGCAGGGACGAGCAGTACTTC.

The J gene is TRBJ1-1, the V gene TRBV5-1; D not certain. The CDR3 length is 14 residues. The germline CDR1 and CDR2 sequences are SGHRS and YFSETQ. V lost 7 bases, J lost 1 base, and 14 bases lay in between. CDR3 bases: TGCGCCAGCCAGAACAGTTTGGAGAACACTGAAGCTTTCTTT. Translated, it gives CASQNSLENTEAFF. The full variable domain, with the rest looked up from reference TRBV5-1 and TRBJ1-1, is KAGVTQTPRYLIKTRGQQVTLSCSPISGHRSVSWYQQTPGQGLQFLFEYFSETQRNKGNFPGRFSGRQFSNSRSEMNVSTLELGDSALYLCASQNSLENTEAFFGQGTRLTVV.

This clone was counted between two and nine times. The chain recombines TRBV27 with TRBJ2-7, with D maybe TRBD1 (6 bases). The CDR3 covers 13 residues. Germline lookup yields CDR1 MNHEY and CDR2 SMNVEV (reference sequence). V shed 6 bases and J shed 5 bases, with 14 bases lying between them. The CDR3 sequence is CASRATGWHEQYF. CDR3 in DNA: TGTGCCAGCAGAGCGACAGGATGGCACGAGCAGTACTTC.

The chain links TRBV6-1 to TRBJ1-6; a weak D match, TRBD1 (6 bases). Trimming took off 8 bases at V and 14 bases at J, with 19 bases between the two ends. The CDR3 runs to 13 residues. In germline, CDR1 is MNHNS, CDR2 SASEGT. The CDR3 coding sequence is TGTGCCAGCCTATGGGGGGGCAAGTTGGCCCTCCACTTT. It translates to CASLWGGKLALHF.

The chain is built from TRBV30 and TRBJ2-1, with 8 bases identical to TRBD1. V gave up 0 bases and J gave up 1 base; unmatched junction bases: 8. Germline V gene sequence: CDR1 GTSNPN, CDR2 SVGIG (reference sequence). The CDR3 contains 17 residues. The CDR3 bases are TGTGCCTGGAGTGTACGCTGGGACAGGCGGTCCTACAATGAGCAGTTCTTC. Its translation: CAWSVRWDRRSYNEQFF. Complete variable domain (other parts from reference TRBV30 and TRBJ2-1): SQTIHQWPATLVQPVGSPLSLECTVEGTSNPNLYWYRQAAGRGLQLLFYSVGIGQISSEVPQNLSASRPQDRQFILSSKKLLLSDSGFYLCAWSVRWDRRSYNEQFFGPGTRLTVL.

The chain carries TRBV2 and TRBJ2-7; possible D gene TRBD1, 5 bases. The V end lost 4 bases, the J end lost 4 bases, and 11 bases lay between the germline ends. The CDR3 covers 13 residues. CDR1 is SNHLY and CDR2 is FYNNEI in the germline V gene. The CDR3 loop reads CASSGRRVYEQYF. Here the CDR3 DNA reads TGTGCCAGCAGTGGGCGCAGGGTGTACGAGCAGTACTTC.

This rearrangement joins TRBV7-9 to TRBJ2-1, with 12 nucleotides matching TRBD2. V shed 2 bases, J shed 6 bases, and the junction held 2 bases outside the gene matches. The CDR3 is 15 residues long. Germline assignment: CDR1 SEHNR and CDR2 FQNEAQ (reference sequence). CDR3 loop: CASSLLAGGPNEQFF. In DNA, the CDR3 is TGTGCCAGCAGCTTACTAGCGGGAGGGCCCAATGAGCAGTTCTTC.

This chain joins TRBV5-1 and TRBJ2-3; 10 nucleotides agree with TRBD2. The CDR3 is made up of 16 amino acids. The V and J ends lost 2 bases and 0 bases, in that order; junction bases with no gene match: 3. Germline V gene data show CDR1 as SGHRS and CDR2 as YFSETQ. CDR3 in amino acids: CASSFTSGISTDTQYF. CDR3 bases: TGCGCCAGCAGCTTTACTAGCGGGATCAGCACAGATACGCAGTATTTT.

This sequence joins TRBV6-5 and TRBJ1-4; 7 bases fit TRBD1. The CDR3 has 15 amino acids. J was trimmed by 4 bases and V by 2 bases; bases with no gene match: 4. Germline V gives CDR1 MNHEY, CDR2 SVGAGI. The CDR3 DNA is TGTGCCAGCAGTTACCTGGCAGGGGGTAATGAAAAACTGTTTTTT. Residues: CASSYLAGGNEKLFF.

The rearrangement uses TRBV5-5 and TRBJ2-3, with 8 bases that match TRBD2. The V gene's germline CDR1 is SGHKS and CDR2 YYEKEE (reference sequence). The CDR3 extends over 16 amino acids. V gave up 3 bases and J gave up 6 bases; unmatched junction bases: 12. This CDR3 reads CASSSLGGLAADTQYF. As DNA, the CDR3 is TGTGCCAGCAGCTCCCTAGGCGGACTAGCTGCCGATACGCAGTATTTT.

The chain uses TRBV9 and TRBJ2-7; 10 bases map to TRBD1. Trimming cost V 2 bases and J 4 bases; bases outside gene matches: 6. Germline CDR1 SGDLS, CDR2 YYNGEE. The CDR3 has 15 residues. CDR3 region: CASSVGGQGTYEQYF. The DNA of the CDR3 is TGTGCCAGCAGCGTGGGGGGACAGGGGACTTACGAGCAGTACTTC.

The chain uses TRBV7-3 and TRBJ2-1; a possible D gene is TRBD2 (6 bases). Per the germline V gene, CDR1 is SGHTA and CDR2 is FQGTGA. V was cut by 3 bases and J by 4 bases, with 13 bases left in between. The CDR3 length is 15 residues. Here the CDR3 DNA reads TGTGCCAGCAGCTTGGGACTCCTTTCTTACAATGAGCAGTTCTTC. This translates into CASSLGLLSYNEQFF.

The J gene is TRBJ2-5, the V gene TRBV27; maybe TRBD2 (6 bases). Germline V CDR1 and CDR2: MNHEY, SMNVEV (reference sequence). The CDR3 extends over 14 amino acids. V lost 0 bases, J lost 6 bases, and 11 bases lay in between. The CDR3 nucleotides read TGTGCCAGCAGTTTATCGGAGGGCGGGAAGACCCAGTACTTC. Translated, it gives CASSLSEGGKTQYF.

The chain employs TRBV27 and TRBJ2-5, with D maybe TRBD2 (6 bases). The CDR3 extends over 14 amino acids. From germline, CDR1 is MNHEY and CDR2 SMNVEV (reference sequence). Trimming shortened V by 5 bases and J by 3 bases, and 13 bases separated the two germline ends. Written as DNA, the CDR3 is TGTGCCAGCAGTCCAAGGTCGGGGGAAGAGACCCAGTACTTC. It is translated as CASSPRSGEETQYF.

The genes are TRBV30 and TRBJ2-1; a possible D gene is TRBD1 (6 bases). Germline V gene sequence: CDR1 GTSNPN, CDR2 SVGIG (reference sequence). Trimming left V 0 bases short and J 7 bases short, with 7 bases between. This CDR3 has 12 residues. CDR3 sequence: CAWSVQGNEQFF. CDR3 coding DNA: TGTGCCTGGAGTGTACAGGGAAATGAGCAGTTCTTC.

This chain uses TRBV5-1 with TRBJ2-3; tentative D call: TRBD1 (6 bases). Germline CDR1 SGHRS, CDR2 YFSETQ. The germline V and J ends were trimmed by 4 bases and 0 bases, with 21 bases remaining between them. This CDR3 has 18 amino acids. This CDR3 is CASSHKPTDSSSTDTQYF. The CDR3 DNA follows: TGCGCCAGCAGCCACAAACCAACGGACAGCTCTAGCACAGATACGCAGTATTTT.

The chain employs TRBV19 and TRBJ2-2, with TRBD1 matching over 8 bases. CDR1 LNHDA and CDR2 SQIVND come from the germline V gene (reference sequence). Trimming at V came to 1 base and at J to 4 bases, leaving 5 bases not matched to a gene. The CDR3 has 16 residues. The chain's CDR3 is CASSIGQGAGTGELFF. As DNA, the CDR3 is TGTGCCAGTAGTATAGGGCAGGGGGCGGGCACCGGGGAGCTGTTTTTT.